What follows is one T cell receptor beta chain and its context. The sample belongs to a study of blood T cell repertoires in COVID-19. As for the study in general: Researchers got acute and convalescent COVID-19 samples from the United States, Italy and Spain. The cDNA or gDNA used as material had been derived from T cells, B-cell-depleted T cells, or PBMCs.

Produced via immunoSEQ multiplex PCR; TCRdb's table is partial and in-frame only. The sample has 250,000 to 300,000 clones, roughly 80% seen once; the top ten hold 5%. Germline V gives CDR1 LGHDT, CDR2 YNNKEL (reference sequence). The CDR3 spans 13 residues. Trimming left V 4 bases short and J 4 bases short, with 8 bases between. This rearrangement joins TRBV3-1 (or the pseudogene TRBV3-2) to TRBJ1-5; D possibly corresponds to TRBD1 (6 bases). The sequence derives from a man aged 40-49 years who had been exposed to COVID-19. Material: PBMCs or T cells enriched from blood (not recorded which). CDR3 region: CASSRDTNQPQHF. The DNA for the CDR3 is TGTGCCAGCAGCCGGGACACTAATCAGCCCCAGCATTTT.